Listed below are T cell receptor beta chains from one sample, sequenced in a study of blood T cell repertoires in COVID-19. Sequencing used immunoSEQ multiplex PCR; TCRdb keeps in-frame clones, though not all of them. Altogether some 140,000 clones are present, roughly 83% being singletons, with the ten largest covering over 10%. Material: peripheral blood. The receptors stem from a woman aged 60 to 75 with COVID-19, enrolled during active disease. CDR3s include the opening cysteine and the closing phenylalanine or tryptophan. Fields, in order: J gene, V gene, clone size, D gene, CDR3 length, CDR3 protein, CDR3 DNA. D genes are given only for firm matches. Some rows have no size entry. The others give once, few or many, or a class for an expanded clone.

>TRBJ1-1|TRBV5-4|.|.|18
CASSSLGQSTRWDTEAFF
TGTGCCAGCAGCTCATTGGGGCAGTCTACCCGATGGGACACTGAAGCTTTCTTT
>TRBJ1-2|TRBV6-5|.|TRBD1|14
CASSPDRGGQGYTF
TGTGCCAGCAGTCCGGACAGGGGGGGGCAAGGCTACACCTTC
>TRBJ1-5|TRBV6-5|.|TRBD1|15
CASSPDRGSNQPQHF
TGTGCCAGCAGCCCGGACAGGGGAAGCAATCAGCCCCAGCATTTT
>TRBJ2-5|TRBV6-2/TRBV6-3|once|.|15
CASSYEASGWETQYF
TGTGCCAGCAGTTACGAGGCTTCCGGATGGGAGACCCAGTACTTC
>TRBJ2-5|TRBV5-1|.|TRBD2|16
CASSPGVAGFSETQYF
TGCGCCAGCAGCCCCGGTGTAGCGGGGTTCTCAGAGACCCAGTACTTC
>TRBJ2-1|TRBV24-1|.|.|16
CATRDPPGSHNNEQFF
TGTGCCACCAGGGACCCACCGGGAAGCCATAACAATGAGCAGTTCTTC
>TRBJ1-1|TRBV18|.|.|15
CASSPLDSLNTEAFF
TGTGCCAGCTCACCACTGGACAGTTTGAACACTGAAGCTTTCTTT
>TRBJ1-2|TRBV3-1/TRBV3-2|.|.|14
CASSPGVLYYGYTF
TGTGCCAGCAGCCCGGGGGTTTTATACTATGGCTACACCTTC
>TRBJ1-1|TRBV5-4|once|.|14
CASSFYRQNTEAFF
TGTGCCAGCAGCTTTTACAGACAGAACACTGAAGCTTTCTTT
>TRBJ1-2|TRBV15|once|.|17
CATSRWSTGSRDYGYTF
TGTGCCACCAGCAGATGGAGTACGGGCTCGCGGGACTATGGCTACACCTTC
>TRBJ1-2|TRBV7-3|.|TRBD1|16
CASSSAQQGVNYGYTF
TGTGCCAGCAGTTCAGCTCAACAGGGGGTAAACTATGGCTACACCTTC
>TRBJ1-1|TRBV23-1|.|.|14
CASSQFNRYTEAFF
TGCGCCAGCAGTCAATTTAACAGGTACACTGAAGCTTTCTTT